This TCR beta chain was sequenced for a study of patients and donors after allogeneic stem cell transplantation. Germline V gene lookup returns CDR1 SGHRS and CDR2 YFSETQ. Trimming took 4 bases from V and 0 from J, leaving 14 bases between them. This CDR3 contains 15 residues. TCRdb reanalysed the RT-PCR reads using MiXCR and keeps one entry per CDR3 protein. This sample yields about 150,000 distinct CDR3 sequences, of which about a quarter are seen a single time; approximately 26% belongs to the top ten. The rearrangement uses TRBV5-1 and TRBJ2-7; perhaps TRBD2 as D (5 bases). This receptor was taken from a human donor who was either an allogeneic HSCT recipient or a stem cell or donor lymphocyte infusion donor (not recorded which). It is not recorded whose cells these are; they may come from a transplant donor. Sequencing used blood, either unsorted or a sorted T cell fraction (not recorded which). Here the CDR3 DNA reads TGCGCCAGCAGCGAACTAGTGCTATCCTCCTACGAGCAGTACTTC. Its protein product is CASSELVLSSYEQYF.